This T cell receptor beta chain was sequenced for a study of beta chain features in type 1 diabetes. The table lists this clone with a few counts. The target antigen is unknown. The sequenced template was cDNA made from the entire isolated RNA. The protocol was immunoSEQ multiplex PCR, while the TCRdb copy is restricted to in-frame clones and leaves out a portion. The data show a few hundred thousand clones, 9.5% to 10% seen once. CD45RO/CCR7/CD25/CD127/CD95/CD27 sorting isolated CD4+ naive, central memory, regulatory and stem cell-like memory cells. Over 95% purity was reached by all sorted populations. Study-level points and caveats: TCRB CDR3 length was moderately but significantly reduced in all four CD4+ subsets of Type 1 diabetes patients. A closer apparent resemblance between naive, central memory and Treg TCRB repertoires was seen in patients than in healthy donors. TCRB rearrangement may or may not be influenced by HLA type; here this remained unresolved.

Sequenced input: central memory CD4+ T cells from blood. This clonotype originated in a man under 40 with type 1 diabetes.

The CDR3 coding sequence is TGTGCCAGCAGCAGCTCCAATACTGAAGCTTTCTTT. It encodes CASSSSNTEAFF. The V gene is TRBV28, the J gene TRBJ1-1; D is unclear. Germline CDR1 MDHEN, CDR2 SYDVKM. Trimming pared 6 bases from V and 5 bases from J, leaving 10 bases between. This CDR3 contains 12 residues.